This entry describes one T cell receptor beta chain. The source of the sample is a study of human T cells and chemical hapten exposure. The wider study: The scalp of each patient received a weekly diphenylcyclopropenone dose for the full roughly 26-week study.

It was the library that attached unique molecular identifiers to individual cDNA molecules. TCRdb redid the calling of the RACE reads with MiXCR, one entry per CDR3 protein. This table has some 70,000 distinct CDR3 sequences, 9.5% to 13% appearing once. Time point indicated: pre-sensitization, week 0. Treatment described: therapeutic diphenylcyclopropenone sensitization with weekly scalp DPC. Patches went on only after blood had been drawn each time. V lost 6 bases and J lost 4, with 16 bases in between. Germline V CDR1 and CDR2: SGHTA, FQGNSA. The CDR3 runs 15 residues. The specimen was whole blood, collected in connection with sensitization to the hapten diphenylcyclopropenone (DPC). The source of this sequence is a woman aged 45-65 years with alopecia areata. Some clones in this sample may be carry-over from other donors' samples. This chain links TRBV7-2 with TRBJ2-1; tentative D call: TRBD1 (5 bases). CDR3 region: CASSQGQGNYNEQFF. The DNA of the CDR3 is TGTGCCAGCAGTCAAGGGCAGGGAAATTACAATGAGCAGTTCTTC.